Listed below are T cell receptor beta chains from one sample, sequenced in a study of T cell responses to AZD1222 COVID-19 vaccine. The repertoire was sequenced with immunoSEQ multiplex PCR; TCRdb's copy has only in-frame clones and lacks some. The data contain approximately 90,000 clones, around 89% of them seen just once; the ten biggest clones take up over 7.5%. Here the sequenced sample was peripheral blood, taken on day 0 of AZD1222 vaccination. All receptors derive from an adult in good health. CDR3s leave out the opening cysteine and the closing phenylalanine or tryptophan. Where a row states a size, it is once, few, many or the class of an expanded clone; other rows omit it.

abundance | v_gene | CDR3aa
- | TRBV9 | ASNPGPSDTQY
- | TRBV7-7 | ASSSSFRDRSAQY
- | TRBV15 | ATSRDPGNTEAF
- | TRBV10-3 | AISSGTSGGDPTDTQY
- | TRBV6-2/TRBV6-3 | ASSYSGGPAETQY
- | TRBV10-3 | AISEMGGGATDTQY
- | TRBV18 | ASSRDEETQY
- | TRBV28 | AAAAGAPYGYT
- | TRBV4-1 | ASSSLGYERPEAF
- | TRBV5-6 | ASSWGRGVIEQY
- | TRBV5-1 | ASSLGSMGTGELF
- | TRBV7-9 | ASSQGVGYGYT
- | TRBV27 | ASSAEIGTEAF
- | TRBV7-9 | ASSLADLGRNEKLF
few | TRBV16 | ASSPPPGRSNEKLF
once | TRBV19 | ASSPHQVATGELF
- | TRBV5-1 | ASSPGTSGGYATQY
- | TRBV2 | ASRAQGYEQY
- | TRBV6-1 | ASTAGTHYEQY
- | TRBV6-5 | ASSSSVGPYGYT
- | TRBV27 | ASSGTANYEQY
- | TRBV23-1 | ASSQGGGTEAF
once | TRBV2 | ASSFGSYNSPLH
- | TRBV19 | ASKRGLGETEAF
once | TRBV20-1 | SASDGTGKEKLF
- | TRBV3-1/TRBV3-2 | ASSQGWVEQF
- | TRBV27 | ASRGGPSWNTEAF
- | TRBV4-3 | ASSQPRSGHEQF
- | TRBV27 | ASRPPGQGGSYGYT
- | TRBV19 | ASSIGASGGTGELF
once | TRBV5-8 | ASSSSSTGIHYNEQF
- | TRBV7-2 | ASTFRSGTATDTQY
- | TRBV7-2 | ASSLGTGREKLF
- | TRBV20-1 | SAPREPEAF
- | TRBV5-4 | ASSTPQGEVAEAF
- | TRBV2 | ASRDQLNQPQH
- | TRBV9 | ASSVRTEQVPNTGELF
- | TRBV7-7 | ASSLEHLGSNTGELF
- | TRBV20-1 | SAEGDGYT
- | TRBV18 | ASSPRYGQTSYEQY
- | TRBV3-1/TRBV3-2 | ASSQAFFWDRSEAF
few | TRBV7-2 | ASSLVVEDGYT
- | TRBV6-1 | ASSDAPGQGH
- | TRBV19 | ARPRGDTEAF
once | TRBV6-5 | ASSRQGTSGNTIY
- | TRBV5-4 | ASSPSSTVSTYEQY
few | TRBV25-1 | ASSPGLASDTGELF